This T cell receptor beta chain was profiled in a study of tumor-infiltrating lymphocytes in primary liver carcinoma. Study-level results: Relative to tumor region pairs, the tumor-adjacent and tumor-blood pairs showed overlap that was lower.

Researchers generated TCR beta cDNA from around 0.55 ug of total RNA, relying on a constant-region primer. Three-round nested multiplex PCR performed with slightly modified ARM-PCR produced the TCR beta libraries. TRBV1-TRBV30 forward primers and a C-beta reverse primer were used in the first two PCR rounds, which each ran for approximately 9 cycles. TCRdb reprocessed the multiplex PCR reads via MiXCR and lists one record per CDR3 protein. The table lists 75,000 or so distinct CDR3 sequences, over 60% of them singletons, with about 30% in the top ten. For each extraction, RNA and DNA were obtained together from approximately 20-30 mg of unsorted bulk tissue. Each sampled tumor had five separate regions taken from it. Over 80% of the cells in every tumor sample were viable tumor cells. Of note for this clonotype: Its antigen is as yet unknown. The junction shows a germline mismatch at one end, possibly a read error.

The germline CDR1 and CDR2 sequences are MNHEY and SVGAGI. The CDR3 extends over 16 amino acids. Sequencing used liver tumor tissue from sampling region 4. Subset reported: tumor region T4, right-lateral pole. V is TRBV6-5 and J is TRBJ2-1; TRBD2 agrees at 7 bases. The receptor was isolated from a man aged 40-49 years with primary liver carcinoma and hepatitis B virus infection. CDR3 DNA: TGTGTCAGCAGTGCCCGAAGCGGGGAAAGGGATAATGAGCAGTTCTTC. Its translation: CVSSARSGERDNEQFF.